This T cell receptor (beta chain) appears in the sequencing data of a study of vaccination effects on CD4 cells after COVID-19. The method was immunoSEQ multiplex PCR; TCRdb's version includes in-frame clones alone and lacks a portion of them. This sample has some 29,000 clones, with approximately 69% found just once. V lost 0 bases to trimming and J lost 6 bases, with 6 bases between them. This CDR3 is 13 amino acids long. Germline CDR1 LNHNV, CDR2 YYDKDF (reference sequence). Within the ViraFEST assay, antigen-specific CD4+ T cells underwent expansion with viral peptide pools prior to sequencing. Researchers isolated CD4+ T cells once approximately ten days of culture had elapsed. Each participant received a vaccine that was either BNT162b2 or mRNA-1273, given as two doses. Details on this clone: Its antigen is as yet unknown.

The rearrangement joins TRBV15 to TRBJ1-5; unclear D gene. Sequenced material: CD4+ T cells from PBMCs cultured with SARS-CoV-2 spike peptides, taken after COVID-19 vaccination. The sequence came from a human donor who received a COVID-19 vaccine. CDR3 residues: CATSRDSLQPQHF. In nucleotides, the CDR3 is TGTGCCACCAGCAGAGATTCACTTCAGCCCCAGCATTTT.